One and the same sample provided the 6 T cell receptor beta chains below, sequenced in a study of beta chain features in type 1 diabetes. Expressed TCRB transcripts were sequenced because the entire RNA isolate underwent reverse transcription. The assay was immunoSEQ multiplex PCR, and TCRdb's table has in-frame clones only and misses some. The sample lists over 700,000 clones, 17% occurring once. Sequencing was performed on naive CD4+ T cells from blood. The receptors derive from a young woman in good health.

The chain has TRBV19 and TRBJ2-7; a possible D gene is TRBD1 (5 bases). CDR1 and CDR2 (germline): LNHDA, SQIVND (reference sequence). This CDR3 spans 14 amino acids. V was cut by 9 bases and J by 2 bases, with 17 bases left in between. The CDR3 region is CASSLNPGTYEQYF. CDR3 DNA: TGTGCCAGCAGCTTGAATCCAGGGACCTACGAGCAGTACTTC. The complete variable domain, with remaining parts taken from reference TRBV19 and TRBJ2-7, reads DGGITQSPKYLFRKEGQNVTLSCEQNLNHDAMYWYRQDPGQGLRLIYYSQIVNDFQKGDIAEGYSVSREKKESFPLTVTSAQKNPTAFYLCASSLNPGTYEQYFGPGTRLTVT.

This clone was observed a few times. This chain links TRBV15 with TRBJ2-1; TRBD1 is a possible D gene (6 bases). The CDR3 has 14 residues. V lost 3 bases, J lost 4 bases, and 10 bases lay in between. Germline V gene data show CDR1 as LNHNV and CDR2 as YYDKDF (reference sequence). CDR3 nucleotide sequence: TGTGCCACCAGCAGCCGGGACATTTACAATGAGCAGTTCTTC. Its translation: CATSSRDIYNEQFF.

This chain joins TRBV5-1 and TRBJ2-5, with 10 bases fitting TRBD2. The germline gives CDR1 SGHRS, CDR2 YFSETQ. The V gene end was trimmed by 7 bases and the J gene end by 2 bases; junction bases not matched to a gene: 5. The CDR3 runs to 14 residues. DNA for the CDR3: TGCGCCAGCCACAGCGGGAGGGTACAAGAGACCCAGTACTTC. It specifies CASHSGRVQETQYF.

The CDR3 here is CASRSSGKSSEQFF. The CDR3 coding sequence is TGTGCCAGCAGGTCTAGCGGGAAATCCAGTGAGCAGTTCTTC. The rearrangement joins TRBV7-3 to TRBJ2-1, with 9 positions matching TRBD2. Germline CDR1 SGHTA, CDR2 FQGTGA. With 6 bases clipped from V and 9 bases from J, the junction kept 9 bases outside the gene matches. The CDR3 totals 14 residues. The variable domain in full, completed from reference TRBV7-3 and TRBJ2-1, reads GAGVSQTPSNKVTEKGKYVELRCDPISGHTALYWYRQSLGQGPEFLIYFQGTGAADDSGLPNDRFFAVRPEGSVSTLKIQRTERGDSAVYLCASRSSGKSSEQFFGPGTRLTVL.

This clone showed up just a few times. V and J are TRBV5-1 and TRBJ1-1; D possibly corresponds to TRBD1 (6 bases). Trimming left V 0 bases short and J 6 bases short, with 18 bases between. Looked up from germline, CDR1 is SGHRS and CDR2 is YFSETQ. This CDR3 region has 16 residues. The CDR3 coding sequence is TGCGCCAGCAGCTTGGAGCGGGCCGACAGGTGGGCTGAAGCTTTCTTT. Amino acids: CASSLERADRWAEAFF.

In its sample, this clone was seen a few times. The rearrangement uses TRBV14 and TRBJ2-1, with 11 bases matching TRBD2. The CDR3 has 16 amino acids. CDR1 and CDR2 from the germline V gene are SGHDN and FVKESK. The junction had 5 bases not matched to a gene; V was cut back by 2 bases and J by 5 bases. The CDR3 protein is CASSQMGLAVNNEQFF. The CDR3 bases are TGTGCCAGCAGCCAAATGGGACTAGCGGTGAACAATGAGCAGTTCTTC.